The T cell receptor (beta chain) under discussion was sequenced for a study of T cell responses to AZD1222 COVID-19 vaccine (dated by TCRdb to about 2021). With respect to the entire study: AZD1222 recipients whose second dose came at about 4 weeks and those whose second dose came at about 12 weeks were combined into one group, since spike-specific TCR depth and breadth did not differ between the two schedules. A total of just over 230 trial participants underwent TCR sequencing, of whom 207 had received two doses of AZD1222 and about 25 had received two doses of the MenACWY control vaccine. Enrollment into the trials was organized by age into subgroups of 18-55, 56-69 and 70-plus years, and those subgroups contained about 160, 30 and 59 TCR-sequenced participants, respectively. Summary of the overall study and its limitations: Conclusions about previously exposed vaccinees are limited, since just 6 or 7 AZD1222 recipients were seropositive for SARS-CoV-2 at baseline. Nearly half of unique spike-specific TCRs reportedly recognized epitopes outside regions mutated in the B.1.351 and B.1.1.7 variants. The vaccine-associated CD4 TCRs covered the entire spike protein, and the dominant responses fell in regions 160-218 and 743-854. Participants were mostly white British and included more females than males, and it was suggested by the authors that clonal diversity may have been underestimated. The 56-69-year group was small, and its depth increase did not reach significance, likely because of low power. After two AZD1222 doses, spike-specific TCR breadth and depth were significantly higher than at day 0 and than in MenACWY recipients. Because no day 14 peak-response samples were available, the repertoires could be characterized only after the peak T cell response.

In the case of this clone: It has no known antigen specificity. One base away there is no much larger clone; base qualities are not given.

Sequences SGHRS (CDR1) and YFSETQ (CDR2) are obtained from the germline V gene. From V the trimming removes 4 bases and from J it removes 3 bases, while the gene matches leave 9 bases of the junction unaccounted for. The CDR3 starts with the cysteine, ends with the phenylalanine, and has 16 residues. Only the CDR3 DNA is retained, 48 bases long and in frame from the first base. What this sample's time point label stands for: baseline before first vaccination. Samples from vaccinated people were obtained from the UK trials COV001 and COV002, which included a single-blind randomized controlled phase 2/3 trial of AZD1222 (ChAdOx1 nCoV-19) in healthy adults. For TCRbeta chain sequencing, PBMC samples were collected from trial participants at day 0 and at day 28 after the second dose. The CDR3 regions of human TCRbeta chains were analyzed by immunosequencing. Regarding the original processing steps: Repertoire TCRs were matched against a reference library of SARS-CoV-2-specific TCRs generated with the MIRA antigen-specificity platform. Breadth meant the fraction of unique TCRs that were SARS-CoV-2-associated, whereas depth meant the fraction of total T cells that were SARS-CoV-2-associated. Each spike-specific TCR was assigned to its reactive spike region and to a CD4 or CD8 class using the MIRA data. Log10-transformed breadth and depth values were compared by one-way ANOVA with Sidak's multiple comparisons tests. Sourced from immuneACCESS, this table was stored by TCRdb with only in-frame sequences that have V and J called. A share of the clones is absent; for the studies checked, an unresolved V gene accounts for under half, and the remainder has no known explanation. V and J calls and clone size are those listed in that table; D and trimming were worked out from the DNA. Here the sample has around 140,000 clones; 93% occur a single time. The top ten clonotypes cover more than 8.5% of the sample.

This receptor was taken from an adult in good health. The rearrangement combines TRBV5-1 with TRBJ2-3, with TRBD1 identical over 9 junction bases. Sequenced material: peripheral blood, taken on day 0 of AZD1222 vaccination. The DNA sequence is as follows: TGCGCCAGCAGCCCGTGGAGGGACAGGGCGACAGATACGCAGTATTTT. It specifies CASSPWRDRATDTQYF.